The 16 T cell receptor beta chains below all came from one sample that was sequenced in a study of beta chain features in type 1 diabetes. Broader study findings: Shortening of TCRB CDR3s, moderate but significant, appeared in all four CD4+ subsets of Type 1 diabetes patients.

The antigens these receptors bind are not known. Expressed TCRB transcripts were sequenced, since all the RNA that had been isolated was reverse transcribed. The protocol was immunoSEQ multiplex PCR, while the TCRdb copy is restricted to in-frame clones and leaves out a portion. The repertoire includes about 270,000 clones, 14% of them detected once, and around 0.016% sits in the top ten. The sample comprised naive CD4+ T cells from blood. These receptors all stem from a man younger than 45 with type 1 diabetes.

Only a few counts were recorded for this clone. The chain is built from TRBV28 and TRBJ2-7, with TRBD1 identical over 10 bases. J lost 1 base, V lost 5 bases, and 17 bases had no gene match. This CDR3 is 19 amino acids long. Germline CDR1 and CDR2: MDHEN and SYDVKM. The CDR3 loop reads CASSRPVPGQGIRSYEQYF. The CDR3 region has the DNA TGTGCCAGCAGTCGCCCAGTCCCGGGACAGGGGATTCGGTCCTACGAGCAGTACTTC. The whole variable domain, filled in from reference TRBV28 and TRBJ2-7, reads DVKVTQSSRYLVKRTGEKVFLECVQDMDHENMFWYRQDPGLGLRLIYFSYDVKMKEKGDIPEGYSVSREKKERFSLILESASTNQTSMYLCASSRPVPGQGIRSYEQYFGPGTRLTVT.

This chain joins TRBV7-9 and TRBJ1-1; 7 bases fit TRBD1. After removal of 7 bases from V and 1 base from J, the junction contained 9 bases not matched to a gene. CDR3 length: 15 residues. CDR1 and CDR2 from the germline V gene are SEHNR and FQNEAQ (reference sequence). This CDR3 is CASIPGQLTNTEAFF. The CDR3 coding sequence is TGTGCCAGCATCCCGGGACAGCTAACGAACACTGAAGCTTTCTTT.

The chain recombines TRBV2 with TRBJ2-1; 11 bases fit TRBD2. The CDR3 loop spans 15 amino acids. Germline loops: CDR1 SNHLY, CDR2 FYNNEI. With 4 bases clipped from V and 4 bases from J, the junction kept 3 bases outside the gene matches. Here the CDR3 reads CASSAGLAAYNEQFF. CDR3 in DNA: TGTGCCAGCAGTGCGGGACTAGCGGCTTACAATGAGCAGTTCTTC.

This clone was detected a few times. The CDR3 sequence is CASSRRDREYNEQFF. The CDR3 DNA reads as TGTGCCAGCAGTCGGAGGGACAGGGAATACAATGAGCAGTTCTTC. This chain links TRBV7-9 with TRBJ2-1; TRBD1 matches 9 bases. This CDR3 is 15 amino acids long. V shed 6 bases and J 4 bases; nucleotides not matched to a gene: 7. CDR1 and CDR2 (germline): SEHNR, FQNEAQ (reference sequence).

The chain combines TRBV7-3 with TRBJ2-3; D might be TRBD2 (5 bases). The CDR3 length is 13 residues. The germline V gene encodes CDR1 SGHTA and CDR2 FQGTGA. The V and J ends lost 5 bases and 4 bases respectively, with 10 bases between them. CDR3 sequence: CASSPRAADTQYF. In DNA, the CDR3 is TGTGCCAGCAGCCCGCGGGCGGCAGATACGCAGTATTTT.

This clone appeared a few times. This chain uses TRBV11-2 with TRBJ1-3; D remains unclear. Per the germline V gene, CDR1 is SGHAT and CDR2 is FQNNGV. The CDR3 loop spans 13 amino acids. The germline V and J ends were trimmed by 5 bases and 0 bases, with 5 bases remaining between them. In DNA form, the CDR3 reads TGTGCCAGCAGCCCGTACTCTGGAAACACCATATATTTT. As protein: CASSPYSGNTIYF. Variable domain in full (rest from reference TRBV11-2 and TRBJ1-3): EAGVAQSPRYKIIEKRQSVAFWCNPISGHATLYWYQQILGQGPKLLIQFQNNGVVDDSQLPKDRFSAERLKGVDSTLKIQPAKLEDSAVYLCASSPYSGNTIYFGEGSWLTVV.

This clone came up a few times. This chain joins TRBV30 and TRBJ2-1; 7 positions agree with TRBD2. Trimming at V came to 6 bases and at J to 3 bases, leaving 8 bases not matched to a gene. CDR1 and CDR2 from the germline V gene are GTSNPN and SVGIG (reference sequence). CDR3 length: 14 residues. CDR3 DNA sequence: TGTGCCTGCTCCTATAGCGGGCTCTACAATGAGCAGTTCTTC. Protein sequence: CACSYSGLYNEQFF.

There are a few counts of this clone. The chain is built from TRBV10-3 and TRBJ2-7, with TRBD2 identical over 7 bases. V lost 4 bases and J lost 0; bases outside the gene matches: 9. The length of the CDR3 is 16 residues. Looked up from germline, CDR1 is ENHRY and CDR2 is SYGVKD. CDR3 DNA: TGTGCCATCAGTGGGGTTGGGACTATCGGCTCCTACGAGCAGTACTTC. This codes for CAISGVGTIGSYEQYF.

This chain's CDR3 is CASSLMEGVLQETQYF. The DNA of the CDR3 is TGTGCCAGCAGCTTGATGGAGGGAGTCCTCCAAGAGACCCAGTACTTC. The chain employs TRBV5-4 and TRBJ2-5, with a possible D match to TRBD2 (6 bases). Germline CDR1 SGHNT, CDR2 YYREEE (reference sequence). The CDR3 is made up of 16 amino acids. The germline V and J ends were trimmed by 1 base and 1 base, with 14 bases remaining between them.

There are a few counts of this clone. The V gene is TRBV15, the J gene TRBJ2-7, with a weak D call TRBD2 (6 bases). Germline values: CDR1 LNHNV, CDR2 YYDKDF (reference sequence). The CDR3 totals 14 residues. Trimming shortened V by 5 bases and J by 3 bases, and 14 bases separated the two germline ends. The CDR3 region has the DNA TGTGCCACCAGCGAGAGGACTAAAATCTACGAGCAGTACTTC. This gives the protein CATSERTKIYEQYF.

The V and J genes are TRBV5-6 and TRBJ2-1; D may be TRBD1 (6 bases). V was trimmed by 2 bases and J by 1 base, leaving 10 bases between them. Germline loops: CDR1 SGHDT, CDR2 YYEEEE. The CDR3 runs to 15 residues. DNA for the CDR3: TGTGCCAGCAGCTTAAGGGGGTTATCCTACAATGAGCAGTTCTTC. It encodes CASSLRGLSYNEQFF.

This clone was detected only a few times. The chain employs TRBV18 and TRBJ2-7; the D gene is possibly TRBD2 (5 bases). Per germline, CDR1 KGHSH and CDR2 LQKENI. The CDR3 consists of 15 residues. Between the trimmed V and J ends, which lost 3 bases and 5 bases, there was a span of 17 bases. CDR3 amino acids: CASSPRNEGIDEQYF. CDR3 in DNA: TGTGCCAGCTCACCCAGAAATGAGGGTATCGACGAGCAGTACTTC. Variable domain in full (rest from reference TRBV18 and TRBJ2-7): NAGVMQNPRHLVRRRGQEARLRCSPMKGHSHVYWYRQLPEEGLKFMVYLQKENIIDESGMPKERFSAEFPKEGPSILRIQQVVRGDSAAYFCASSPRNEGIDEQYFGPGTRLTVT.

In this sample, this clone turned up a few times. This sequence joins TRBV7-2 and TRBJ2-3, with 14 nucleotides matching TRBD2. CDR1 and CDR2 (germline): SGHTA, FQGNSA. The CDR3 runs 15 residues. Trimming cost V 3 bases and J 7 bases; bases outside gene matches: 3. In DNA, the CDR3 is TGTGCCAGCAGCTTGAGACTAGCGGGAGGGAATACGCAGTATTTT. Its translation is CASSLRLAGGNTQYF.

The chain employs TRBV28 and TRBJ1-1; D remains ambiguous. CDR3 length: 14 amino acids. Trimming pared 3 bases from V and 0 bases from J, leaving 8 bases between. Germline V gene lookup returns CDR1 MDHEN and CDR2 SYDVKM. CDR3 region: CASSFLQVNTEAFF. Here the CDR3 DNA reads TGTGCCAGCAGTTTTCTCCAGGTGAACACTGAAGCTTTCTTT.

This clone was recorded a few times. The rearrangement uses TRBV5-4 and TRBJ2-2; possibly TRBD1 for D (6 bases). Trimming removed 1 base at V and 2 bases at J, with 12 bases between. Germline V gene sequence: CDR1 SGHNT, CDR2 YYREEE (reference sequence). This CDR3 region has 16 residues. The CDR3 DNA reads TGTGCCAGCAGCTTGAATACAGGGATAAACACCGGGGAGCTGTTTTTT. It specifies CASSLNTGINTGELFF.

The CDR3 nucleotides are TGCAGCGTTACGCGGGAGGGCCCTAACAATGAGCAGTTCTTC. This encodes CSVTREGPNNEQFF. The V call is TRBV29-1, the J call TRBJ2-1; 9 bases agree with TRBD2. Germline loops: CDR1 SQVTM, CDR2 ANQGSEA. After removal of 5 bases from V and 5 bases from J, the junction contained 7 bases not matched to a gene. This CDR3 is 14 amino acids long.